These 5 T cell receptor beta chains came from one sample sequenced in a study of cytomegalovirus exposure and HLA in healthy donors. Vbeta (60) and Jbeta (13) primers were used in the PCR. The protocol was immunoSEQ multiplex PCR, while the TCRdb copy is restricted to in-frame clones and leaves out a portion. Of tens of thousands of clones listed, around 80% were seen once; the top ten hold around 25%. The sample consisted of PBMCs. The source is a woman in her forties or fifties in good health and CMV-seropositive.

About this clone itself: Germline is not matched at one junction end, which may reflect a read error. This rearrangement joins TRBV7-7 to TRBJ1-4; 8 bases agree with TRBD1. In germline, CDR1 is SSHAT, CDR2 FNYEAQ (reference sequence). This CDR3 comprises 14 residues. The CDR3 DNA sequence: TGTGCTAGCAGATCGGGACAGGAGGATGAAAAACTGTTTTTT. Protein: CASRSGQEDEKLFF.

The genes are TRBV2 and TRBJ2-7; 7 bases map to TRBD1. The CDR3 runs 13 residues. Losses at the gene ends were 7 bases for V and 4 bases for J; bases not matched to a gene: 7. CDR1 and CDR2 (germline): SNHLY, FYNNEI. CDR3 amino acids: CASIGDSNYEQYF. The CDR3 DNA sequence: TGTGCCAGCATCGGGGACAGCAATTACGAGCAGTACTTC.

The V gene is TRBV5-4, the J gene TRBJ2-3; a possible D gene is TRBD1 (5 bases). Trimming stripped 7 bases from V and 4 bases from J, with 16 bases between. Per germline, CDR1 SGHNT and CDR2 YYREEE (reference sequence). The CDR3 length is 14 residues. The CDR3 DNA reads TGTGCCAGCGGAAATACAGGTCCCGCAGATACGCAGTATTTT. The encoded protein is CASGNTGPADTQYF.

The CDR3 sequence is CASSGRGEDYGYTF. Here the CDR3 DNA reads TGTGCCAGCAGTGGCAGGGGAGAGGACTATGGCTACACCTTC. The rearrangement links TRBV2 to TRBJ1-2, with D tentatively TRBD1 (6 bases). CDR1 is SNHLY, CDR2 FYNNEI, per germline. V was clipped by 4 bases and J by 3 bases, with 12 bases between them. The CDR3 length is 14 residues.

This clone has a single count. The chain couples TRBV6-1 to TRBJ2-5; 10 positions agree with TRBD2. CDR1 is MNHNS and CDR2 is SASEGT in the germline V gene. The CDR3 extends over 14 amino acids. Germline trimming cut 6 bases from V and 4 bases from J; bases unmatched to any gene: 5. As DNA, the CDR3 is TGTGCCAGCAGACCAGCGGGGGGGGTAGAGACCCAGTACTTC. As protein: CASRPAGGVETQYF.